One and the same sample provided the 4 T cell receptor beta chains below, sequenced in a study of blood T cell repertoires in COVID-19. Libraries were prepared by immunoSEQ multiplex PCR; TCRdb keeps only in-frame clonotypes and omits some of them. The table has hundreds of thousands of clones, roughly 85% seen once. Input material: PBMCs or T cells enriched from blood (not recorded which). All receptors derive from a woman aged 45-65 years with acute COVID-19.

The V and J genes are TRBV7-2 and TRBJ2-7; TRBD2 matches 8 bases. The V segment lost 2 bases and the J segment 7 bases; nucleotides outside the gene matches: 7. From germline, CDR1 is SGHTA and CDR2 FQGNSA. The CDR3 has 14 residues. CDR3 sequence: CASSLNGGAREQYF. CDR3 DNA: TGTGCCAGCAGCTTAAACGGGGGGGCCCGAGAGCAGTACTTC.

The V gene is TRBV4-3, the J gene TRBJ1-2, with no clear D. This CDR3 region has 15 residues. CDR1 is LGHNA and CDR2 is YSLEER in the germline V gene. Deletions cut 0 bases from V and 2 bases from J, with 10 bases between. The CDR3 sequence: CASSQDGAGNYGYTF. The CDR3, as DNA: TGCGCCAGCAGCCAAGATGGTGCGGGGAACTATGGCTACACCTTC.

The V and J genes are TRBV7-9 and TRBJ1-2; no reliable D call. CDR3 size: 15 residues. The germline CDR1 and CDR2 sequences are SEHNR and FQNEAQ (reference sequence). V was shortened by 5 bases and J by 6 bases, with 19 bases between the two germline ends. CDR3 nucleotide sequence: TGTGCCAGCAGCACCGCGAGCAGACTCGGGGATGGCTACACCTTC. Translating it yields CASSTASRLGDGYTF.

This chain links TRBV30 with TRBJ1-4; 7 positions agree with TRBD1. V was clipped by 3 bases and J by 8 bases; unmatched bases: 21. From germline, CDR1 is GTSNPN and CDR2 SVGIG (reference sequence). This CDR3 is 18 amino acids long. The CDR3 protein is CAWSDIFRSGTAPEKLFF. The CDR3 DNA reads as TGTGCCTGGAGCGATATCTTCCGGTCTGGGACAGCACCGGAAAAACTGTTTTTT.